This entry concerns a single TCR beta chain. Its antigen is unknown. PCR was performed a second time for roughly 7 to 12 cycles using a sample-barcoded 5' primer and a J-beta primer mix. A template-switch adaptor with 12 random nucleotides tagged each cDNA molecule. TCRdb re-analysed the 5' RACE reads in MiXCR, keeping a single row per CDR3 protein. The sample includes over 1,200,000 distinct CDR3 sequences, 59% of them seen just once. This sample is drawn from a study of blood T cells in healthy people across ages. Whole-study findings and limits: Older individuals had lower TCR beta diversity per million T cells (the decline was roughly linear).

This CDR3 is built from 14 residues. From germline, CDR1 is MDHEN and CDR2 SYDVKM. V gave up 3 bases and J gave up 2 bases, with 8 bases separating them. For every donor, a draw yielded 9.5 to 10 milliliters of peripheral blood. Extraction of total RNA produced a minimum of 6 micrograms from each sample. The V gene is TRBV28, the J gene TRBJ2-1; maybe TRBD1 (5 bases). The receptor was isolated from a man aged 18 to 35 in good health. Sequencing was carried out using blood. The CDR3 nucleotides are TGTGCCAGCAGTTTGATAGGGGCCTACAATGAGCAGTTCTTC. Encoded protein: CASSLIGAYNEQFF. Looking up the rest from reference TRBV28 and TRBJ2-1 gives the full variable domain: DVKVTQSSRYLVKRTGEKVFLECVQDMDHENMFWYRQDPGLGLRLIYFSYDVKMKEKGDIPEGYSVSREKKERFSLILESASTNQTSMYLCASSLIGAYNEQFFGPGTRLTVL.